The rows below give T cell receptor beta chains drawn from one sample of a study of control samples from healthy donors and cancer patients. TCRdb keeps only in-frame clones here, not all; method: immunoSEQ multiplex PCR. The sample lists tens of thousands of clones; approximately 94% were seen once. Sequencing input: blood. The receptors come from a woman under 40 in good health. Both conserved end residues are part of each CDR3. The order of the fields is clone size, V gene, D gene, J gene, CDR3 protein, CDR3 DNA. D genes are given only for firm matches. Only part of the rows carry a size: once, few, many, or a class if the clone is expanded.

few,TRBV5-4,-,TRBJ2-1,CASSLASSYNEQFF,TGTGCCAGCAGCTTGGCTAGCTCCTACAATGAGCAGTTCTTC
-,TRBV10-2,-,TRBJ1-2,CASSESLGYTF,TGCGCCAGCAGTGAGTCACTTGGCTACACCTTC
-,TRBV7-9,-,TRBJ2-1,CASSLIGADEQFF,TGTGCCAGCAGCTTAATAGGGGCTGATGAGCAGTTCTTC
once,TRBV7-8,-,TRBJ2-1,CASSLFGQMSSYNEQFF,TGTGCCAGCAGCCTATTTGGACAGATGAGCTCCTACAATGAGCAGTTCTTC
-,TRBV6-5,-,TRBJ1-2,CASSYDRGAYGYTF,TGTGCCAGCAGTTACGACCGGGGGGCCTATGGCTACACCTTC
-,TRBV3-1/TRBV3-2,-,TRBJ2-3,CASSQTADTQYF,TGTGCCAGCAGCCAAACTGCAGATACGCAGTATTTT
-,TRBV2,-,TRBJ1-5,CASSGGPGWSPQHF,TGTGCCAGCAGTGGTGGTCCAGGGTGGTCGCCCCAGCATTTT
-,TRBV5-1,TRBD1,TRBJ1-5,CASSRTGAEGQPQHF,TGCGCCAGCAGCCGAACAGGGGCGGAGGGTCAGCCCCAGCATTTT
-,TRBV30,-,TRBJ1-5,CAWSAEGSQPQHF,TGTGCCTGGAGTGCGGAAGGAAGTCAGCCCCAGCATTTT
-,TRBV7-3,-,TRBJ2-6,CASSLTSRATGANVLTF,TGTGCCAGCAGCTTAACATCCAGGGCAACTGGGGCCAACGTCCTGACTTTC
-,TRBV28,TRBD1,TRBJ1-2,CASSTISGGGYTF,TGTGCCAGCAGTACAATATCAGGGGGAGGCTACACCTTC
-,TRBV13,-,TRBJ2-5,CASSWEHEETQYF,TGTGCCAGCAGCTGGGAGCACGAAGAGACCCAGTACTTC
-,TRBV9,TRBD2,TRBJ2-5,CASSAHVGLRKETQYF,TGTGCCAGCAGCGCCCACGTGGGACTACGAAAAGAGACCCAGTACTTC
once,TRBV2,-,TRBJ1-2,CASRIYGYTF,TGTGCCAGCAGGATCTATGGCTACACCTTC
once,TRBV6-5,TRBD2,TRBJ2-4,CASRENGGKNIQYF,TGTGCCAGCAGGGAGAACGGGGGGAAAAACATTCAGTACTTC
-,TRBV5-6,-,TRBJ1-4,CASRLGGGIEKLFF,TGTGCCAGCAGGCTCGGCGGAGGAATTGAAAAACTGTTTTTT